This record concerns one T cell receptor beta chain sequence. This CDR3 contains 16 residues. With 4 bases clipped from V and 4 bases from J, the junction kept 12 bases outside the gene matches. This sample was taken from a study of blood T cell repertoires in COVID-19. Study summary: T cells, B-cell-depleted T cells, or PBMCs supplied cDNA or gDNA.

This table comes from immunoSEQ multiplex PCR, and its TCRdb copy is limited to in-frame clones, with some not included. The sample holds hundreds of thousands of clones, 88% seen once. This clonotype originated in a woman in her forties or fifties with acute COVID-19. The chain joins TRBV5-3 to TRBJ2-3, with 7 bases identical to TRBD2. Being an ORF, TRBV5-3 has a function that is uncertain. The sequenced material came from PBMCs or T cells enriched from blood (not recorded which). The CDR3 region is CARSPAGGSGADTQYF. The CDR3 DNA is TGTGCCAGAAGCCCCGCTGGCGGGAGTGGTGCAGATACGCAGTATTTT.